This T cell receptor (beta chain) was profiled in a study of identical twins. Study results and caveats: Cord blood's abundant beta clonotypes had fewer insertions, unlike memory repertoires.

Comments on this clonotype: Its matching antigen is unknown.

One entry per CDR3 protein, called by TCRdb with MiXCR from the 5' RACE reads. The repertoire consists of approximately 260,000 distinct CDR3 sequences, with approximately 8.3% occurring once and the leading ten covering 3% to 3.5%. Per the germline V gene, CDR1 is SGHVS and CDR2 is FNYEAQ. The CDR3 consists of 16 residues. The trim removed 5 bases at V and 0 bases at J, leaving 7 bases unmatched. The sample was also linked to a second study, of yellow fever vaccine responses in identical twins.

This TCR came from a woman aged 18-29 years in good health. The chain has TRBV7-6 and TRBJ2-3, with 8 bases that match TRBD2. Sequenced sample: CD8+ T cells sorted from blood. Here the CDR3 reads CASSATSGLSTDTQYF. The CDR3 DNA follows: TGTGCCAGCAGCGCAACTAGCGGCCTTAGCACAGATACGCAGTATTTT.